This TCR beta chain is from a study of blood T cell repertoires in COVID-19. Here immunoSEQ multiplex PCR was the method, and the copy in TCRdb shows in-frame clones only, minus some. This table has roughly 130,000 clones, roughly 90% appearing once. Germline V gene sequence: CDR1 PRHDT, CDR2 FYEKMQ (reference sequence). The CDR3 runs 12 residues. V lost 5 bases to trimming and J lost 3 bases, with 8 bases between them. The J gene is TRBJ2-7, the V gene TRBV13; D gene uncertain. This TCR was recovered from a woman in her fifties or sixties who had recovered from COVID-19. Material: PBMCs or T cells enriched from blood (not recorded which). CDR3 residues: CASSLEYYEQYF. Written as DNA, the CDR3 is TGTGCCAGCAGCCTCGAGTACTACGAGCAGTACTTC.